This T cell receptor beta chain was identified during a study of cytomegalovirus exposure and HLA in healthy donors. The V and J ends lost 2 bases and 1 base respectively, with 8 bases between them. This CDR3 region has 14 residues. Germline V gives CDR1 LGHNA, CDR2 YSLEER. Use of 60 Vbeta and 13 Jbeta primers characterized the PCR. Libraries were prepared by immunoSEQ multiplex PCR; TCRdb keeps only in-frame clonotypes and omits some of them. This table has around 200,000 clones, about three quarters appearing once. The genes are TRBV4-3 and TRBJ1-2; a possible D gene is TRBD1 (6 bases). This clonotype originated in a young man in good health and CMV-seronegative. The sample taken for sequencing was PBMCs. The CDR3 sequence is CASSQSQGNYGYTF. The CDR3 region has the DNA TGCGCCAGCAGCCAATCACAGGGTAACTATGGCTACACCTTC.